This TCR beta chain emerged from a study of human T cells and chemical hapten exposure (dated by TCRdb to the early 2020s). Study-wide context: For sensitization, 2% DPC in acetone was applied to an approximately 2 cm by approximately 2 cm area of upper inner arm skin. Throughout the study period of roughly 24 weeks, patients also received therapeutic DPC doses to the scalp every week. Patch testing on the upper back used Finn chambers containing 0.01% DPC, with scoring done after 6 days according to International Contact Dermatitis Research Group standards. The mostly female patient cohort included alopecia areata with under or over 50% scalp involvement, alopecia totalis and alopecia universalis. Libraries were pooled for sequencing, and variation in per-sample TCR yields was attributed mainly to small differences in library volumes within the pool. The study tracked peripheral blood TCR repertoire changes in vivo during primary and secondary sensitization to the hapten diphenylcyclopropenone (DPC) in alopecia patients. Blood samples were taken from patients before sensitization (week 0) and at 2, 6 and about 24 weeks after DPC sensitization. For TCR sequencing, blood came from 25 to 30 alopecia patients at anywhere from one to four time points (pre-sensitization, 2, 6 and 24 weeks).

A remark on this clonotype: The target of this receptor is not known. No qualities accompany the bases; no much larger clone lies one base away.

The germline V gene yields LGHNA for CDR1 and YNFKEQ for CDR2. CDR3 length: 16 amino acids, cysteine to phenylalanine. Just the 48-base CDR3 DNA is kept, in frame starting at base 1. V has 4 bases trimmed and J has 7 bases trimmed; junction bases matching no gene number 5. Taken with the paper, the label for time point translates to: pre-sensitization, week 0. Per the publication, the treatment or condition label means: therapeutic diphenylcyclopropenone sensitization with weekly scalp DPC. At each patch-test visit, blood was drawn before the patch test was applied. To be eligible, patients had to be aged 18 to 70, diagnosed with alopecia and judged suitable for DPC therapy, while pregnant patients were excluded. Total RNA was isolated from unfractionated whole blood collected in Tempus Blood RNA tubes. Library preparation employed RACE. Sequenced on a NextSeq 500. During library preparation, unique molecular identifiers were attached to individual cDNA molecules so that TCRs could be counted quantitatively and reproducibly. For every blood RNA sample, sequencing covered both the TCR alpha and TCR beta chains. Processing in the source paper ran as follows. A median of approximately 100,000 TCRs per sample was observed, with a range of about 20,000 to 700,000. V, J and CDR3 annotation of the TCR reads was carried out using the Decombinator software suite. For PS versus PT1 abundance plots, all samples were subsampled to the same number of TCRs (28,000). TCRs were defined as expanded if absent before sensitization and observed at least eight times at the 2-week time point. TCRdb reworked the public reads: Q25 trimming with fastp, MiXCR clone assembly, productive beta chains retained. Identical CDR3 proteins give one entry, which carries the most common genes and DNA. The V and J calls and clone size come from TCRdb's table, not from the authors' own analysis. The sample table holds some 360,000 distinct CDR3 sequences, of which 4.5% to 6% were seen once. Clones ranked in the top ten supply approximately 2.8% of the sample.

What the work shows at the level of the full study, not this receptor alone: All patients had alopecia, a presumed autoimmune disease, so their immune response might differ from that of healthy individuals. After repeated subsampling, changes were observed in the strength of the expansion versus patch-test correlation and in the threshold at which the correlation became significant. The number of PT1 expanded TCRs positively correlated with patch test score, significant at thresholds 8, 16 and 32 but not 4. DPC sensitization did not change the number of TCRs with a frequency above 1 in 1000, and there was no evidence of changes in global repertoire structure. Compared with pre-sensitization or healthy control sets, expanded TCRs formed significantly more large CDR3 similarity clusters, which is consistent with antigen-driven responses.

The chain employs TRBV4-2 and TRBJ2-1, and TRBD2 matches 15 of the central bases. The material sequenced was whole blood, taken in connection with sensitization to the hapten diphenylcyclopropenone (DPC). The sequence came from a woman between 45 and 65 years old with alopecia areata. Some clones in this sample may be carry-over from other donors' samples. The CDR3 loop reads CASSLRTSGGANEQFF. In nucleotide form, the sequence is TGTGCCAGCAGCCTCCGGACTAGCGGGGGGGCGAATGAGCAGTTCTTC.